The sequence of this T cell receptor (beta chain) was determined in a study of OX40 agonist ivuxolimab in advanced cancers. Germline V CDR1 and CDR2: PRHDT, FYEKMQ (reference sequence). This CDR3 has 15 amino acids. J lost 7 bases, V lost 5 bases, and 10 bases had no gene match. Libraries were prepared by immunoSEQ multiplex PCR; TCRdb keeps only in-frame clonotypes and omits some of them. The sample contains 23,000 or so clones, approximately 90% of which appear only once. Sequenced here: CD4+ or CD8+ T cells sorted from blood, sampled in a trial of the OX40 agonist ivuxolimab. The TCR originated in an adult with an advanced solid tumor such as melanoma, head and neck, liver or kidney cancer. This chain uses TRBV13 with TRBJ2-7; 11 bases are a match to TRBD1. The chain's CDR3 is CASSTRDRGTGEQYF. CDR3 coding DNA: TGTGCCAGCAGCACCCGGGACAGGGGGACGGGAGAGCAGTACTTC. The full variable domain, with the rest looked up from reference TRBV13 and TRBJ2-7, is AAGVIQSPRHLIKEKRETATLKCYPIPRHDTVYWYQQGPGQDPQFLISFYEKMQSDKGSIPDRFSAQQFSDYHSELNMSSLELGDSALYFCASSTRDRGTGEQYFGPGTRLTVT.